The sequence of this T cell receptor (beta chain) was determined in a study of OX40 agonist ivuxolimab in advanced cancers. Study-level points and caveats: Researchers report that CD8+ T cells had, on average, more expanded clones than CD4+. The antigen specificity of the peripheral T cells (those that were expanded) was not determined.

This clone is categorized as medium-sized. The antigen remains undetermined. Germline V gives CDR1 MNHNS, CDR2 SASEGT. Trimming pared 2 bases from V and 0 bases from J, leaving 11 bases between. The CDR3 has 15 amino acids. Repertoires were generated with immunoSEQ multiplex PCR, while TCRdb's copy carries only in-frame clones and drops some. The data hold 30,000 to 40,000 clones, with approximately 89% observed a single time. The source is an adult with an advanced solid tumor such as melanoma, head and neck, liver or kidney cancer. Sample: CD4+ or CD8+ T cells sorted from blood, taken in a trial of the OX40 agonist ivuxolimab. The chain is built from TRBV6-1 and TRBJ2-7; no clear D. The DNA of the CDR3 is TGTGCCAGCAGTGAAATCTACGGAAGCTCCTACGAGCAGTACTTC. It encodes CASSEIYGSSYEQYF.